This TCR beta chain originates from a study of T cell responses to AZD1222 COVID-19 vaccine. Sequenced by immunoSEQ multiplex PCR; TCRdb stores in-frame clones only, minus some. Of over 110,000 clones in the sample, about nine tenths were seen once. The germline V gene has CDR1 SNHLY and CDR2 FYNNEI. The CDR3 runs to 11 residues. V lost 7 bases and J lost 10; bases outside the gene matches: 6. Of note for this clone: What it binds is not known.

Study-wide findings and caveats: As reported, nearly half of all spike-specific TCRs target variant regions that are unmutated. Vaccine-associated CD4 TCRs spanned spike, dominant at 160-218 and 743-854. Donor demographics were predominantly white British with a female majority; clonal diversity may be underestimated.

It was second doses at about 4 or about 12 weeks that were pooled. This clonotype was obtained from an adult who received the AZD1222 COVID-19 vaccine. The V call is TRBV2, the J call TRBJ1-2; TRBD1 aligns across 7 bases. The sequences come from peripheral blood, collected 28 days after the second AZD1222 dose. This CDR3 is CASTAGTAYTF. The CDR3 DNA sequence: TGTGCCAGCACCGCAGGGACAGCCTACACCTTC.